This T cell receptor (beta chain) came from a study of regulatory T cells in long-lasting Graves disease. Study-level points and caveats: Persistent Graves' patients had lower TCR diversity than newly diagnosed ones. Persistent disease preferred TRBV28, TRBJ1-2 and TRBJ2-5; new disease, TRBV20-1 and TRBJ2-1.

To note about this clonotype: No antigen is known for it.

Time point in this sample: newly diagnosed GD, antithyroid drugs for less than 3 months. Making the TCR library involved RNA that had been extracted from PBMCs. Diagnosing Graves' disease relied on the American Thyroid Association guidelines. Trimming pared 4 bases from V and 1 base from J, leaving 5 bases between. Germline V CDR1 and CDR2: MNHEY, SMNVEV (reference sequence). This CDR3 has 13 amino acids. Arm-PCR of CDR3 regions and iRepertoire HTBI primers were the basis on which TCR beta libraries were built. In TCRdb, the multiplex PCR reads were re-called with MiXCR into one record per CDR3 protein. The table lists approximately 490,000 distinct CDR3 sequences, 15% to 20% of them singletons. These records were also assigned to another study, of T cells in Graves' hyperthyroidism and ophthalmopathy. That publication notes: TCR CDR3 underwent first-round RT-PCR with the HTBI primer set.

V gene TRBV27 combines with J gene TRBJ2-4; D is uncertain. This TCR was recovered from a man aged 35 to 55 with Graves disease. The input for sequencing was peripheral blood mononuclear cells (PBMCs), taken at new diagnosis, from a patient treated with antithyroid drugs. The CDR3 region is CASSYRAKNIQYF. Here the CDR3 DNA reads TGTGCCAGCAGTTACCGGGCCAAAAACATTCAGTACTTC.